This T cell receptor (beta chain) was identified in a study of blood T cell repertoires in COVID-19 (TCRdb year 2020). With respect to the entire study: Samples from collaborators originated in the United States, Italy and Spain and spanned both the acute and convalescent phases of COVID-19. The material from the prospective study consisted of cDNA or gDNA derived from T cells, B-cell-depleted T cells, or PBMCs. The dataset comprised deeply sampled blood TCRbeta repertoires from subjects exposed to, actively infected with, or recovered from COVID-19. A freely available public database, intended as a resource for researchers studying the immune response to SARS-CoV-2, is where the repertoires were released. Samples came from the ongoing ImmuneRACE study (first 160 participants) plus 1,254 subjects from 6 global collaborators. A de-identified subject ID, COVID-19 status, age in years and sex were almost always included in the sample metadata. Where available, HLA class I and class II types were taken from metadata supplied by the sample provider and were not determined by assay-based typing. What the work shows at the level of the full study, not this receptor alone: The amount of clinical and demographic metadata varied by source and participant and was provided uncurated.

Each collaborating institution followed its own protocols to collect whole blood in K2EDTA tubes. For TCRbeta analysis, collaborators shipped samples as frozen whole blood, isolated PBMCs, or DNA extracted from either of those sample types. TCRbeta CDR3 regions were amplified from genomic DNA by means of the immunoSEQ Assay, a bias-controlled multiplex PCR. The paper's processing steps were these. The number of nucleated cells in each sample was estimated from the amplification of reference gene primers within the assay. To quantify the absolute abundance of each unique TCRbeta CDR3 rearrangement, sequence reads were collapsed and filtered. Productive Simpson clonality was computed per sample as the square root of Simpson's diversity index over productive rearrangements. Drawn from immuneACCESS, this table holds only the in-frame rearrangements with V and J called that TCRdb kept. Clones are partly lost; checked studies trace under half to an unresolved V gene and leave the rest unexplained. That table is the source of V, J and clone size, and D and trimming were worked out from the DNA. In all, the sample holds roughly 180,000 clones, and around 83% of those were seen once. The ten biggest clones cover 6.5% to 9% of the sample.

CDR1 and CDR2 (SGHNT, YENEEA) derive from the germline V gene. The CDR3 contains 18 residues, cysteine and phenylalanine counted. The only DNA kept is the CDR3, 54 bases in frame from the first base. V trim: 5 bases; J trim: 1 base; unmatched bases: 14. Points on this clone: Its recognized antigen is unknown. Base qualities are missing; no much larger clone stands one base away.

The receptor's source is a woman between 55 and 75 years old with acute or convalescent COVID-19. Recombination connected TRBV11-3 to TRBJ2-3, and 8 junctional nucleotides match TRBD2. Sequencing was carried out using peripheral blood. The CDR3 has the sequence CASSPTGPGTRRTDTQYF. The nucleotides read TGTGCCAGCAGCCCCACGGGTCCCGGGACTAGACGCACAGATACGCAGTATTTT.